The sequence of this T cell receptor beta chain was determined in a study of T cell repertoires in cytomegalovirus infection. Background on the study: Indications of both CMV infection and matching HLA type were provided by public TCR beta signatures.

Regarding this clonotype: Its antigen is not known.

TCRdb re-called the reads through MiXCR, storing one row per CDR3 protein. The table lists 62,000 or so distinct CDR3 sequences, 20% to 25% of them singletons. Trimming left V 5 bases short and J 4 bases short, with 11 bases between. This CDR3 region has 13 residues. The clonotype was recovered from a human donor in good health (CMV status not recorded). Some clones in this sample may be carry-over from other donors' samples. The sequenced sample was CD8+ T cells from cultured PBMCs, obtained from culture after CMV antigen stimulation. The chain carries TRBV12-3 or TRBV12-4 and TRBJ1-2; D gene uncertain. The CDR3 protein is CASSPTGGYGYTF. As DNA, the CDR3 is TGTGCCAGCAGTCCGACGGGTGGCTATGGCTACACCTTC.